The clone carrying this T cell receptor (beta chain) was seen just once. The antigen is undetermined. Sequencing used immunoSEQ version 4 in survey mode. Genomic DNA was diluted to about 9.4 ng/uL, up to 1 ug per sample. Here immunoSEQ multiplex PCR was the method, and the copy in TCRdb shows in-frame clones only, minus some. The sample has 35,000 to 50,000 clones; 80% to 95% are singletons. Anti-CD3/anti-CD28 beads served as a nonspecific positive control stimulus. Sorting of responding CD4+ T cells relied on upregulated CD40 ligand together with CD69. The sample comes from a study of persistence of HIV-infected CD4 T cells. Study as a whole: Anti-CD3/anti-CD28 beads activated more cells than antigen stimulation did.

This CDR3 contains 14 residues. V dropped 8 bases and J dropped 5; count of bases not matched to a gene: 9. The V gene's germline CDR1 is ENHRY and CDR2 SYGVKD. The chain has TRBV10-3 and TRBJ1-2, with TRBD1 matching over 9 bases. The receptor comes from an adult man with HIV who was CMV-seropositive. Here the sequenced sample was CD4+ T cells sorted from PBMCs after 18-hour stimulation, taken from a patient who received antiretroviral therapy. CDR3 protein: CAIGIQGAFYGYTF. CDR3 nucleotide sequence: TGTGCCATCGGGATACAGGGGGCCTTTTATGGCTACACCTTC.